Sequencing of this TCR beta chain was carried out in a study of blood T cell repertoires in COVID-19. Participants reported their clinical history, and cohort assignment relied on those reports. Measured with immunoSEQ multiplex PCR; TCRdb has only the in-frame clones, and not every one. The table lists approximately 440,000 clones, around 90% of them singletons. Trimming pared 2 bases from V and 0 bases from J, leaving 9 bases between. Germline V gives CDR1 SGHRS, CDR2 YFSETQ. This CDR3 is 16 amino acids long. A note on this clone: Other DNA sequences within the sample encode an identical CDR3.

Material for sequencing was PBMCs or T cells enriched from blood (not recorded which). This chain uses TRBV5-1 with TRBJ2-6; possible D gene TRBD1, 6 bases. This receptor was identified in a man between 18 and 29 years old who had recovered from COVID-19. In nucleotides, the CDR3 is TGCGCCAGCAGCTTAAGGGGGAGCTCTGGGGCCAACGTCCTGACTTTC. This codes for CASSLRGSSGANVLTF.